Below, one T cell receptor beta chain is given with its context. Its specificity is not known. The CDR3 is 16 amino acids. Trimming took off 2 bases at V and 7 bases at J, with 20 bases between the two ends. CDR1 and CDR2 (germline): KGHSH, LQKENI. The data belong to a study of OX40 agonist ivuxolimab in advanced cancers. Study observations and caveats: Averaged across samples, CD8+ T cells carried more expanded clones than CD4+ did.

Repertoires were generated with immunoSEQ multiplex PCR, while TCRdb's copy carries only in-frame clones and drops some. The table lists tens of thousands of clones, about 91% of them singletons. The source material was CD4+ or CD8+ T cells sorted from blood, sampled in a trial of the OX40 agonist ivuxolimab. The chain uses TRBV18 and TRBJ2-5, with unresolved D. This sequence originates from an adult with an advanced solid tumor such as melanoma, head and neck, liver or kidney cancer. CDR3: CASSPWVADQDGTQYF. CDR3 bases: TGTGCCAGCTCACCATGGGTGGCCGACCAAGACGGGACCCAGTACTTC.